These T cell receptor beta chains were read from a single sample in a study of T cells in Graves' hyperthyroidism and ophthalmopathy. Each CDR3 protein is one row after TCRdb ran MiXCR on the multiplex PCR reads. The sample yields 500,000 to 550,000 distinct CDR3 sequences, 20% to 25% seen once. The specimen sequenced was blood. The origin of the receptors is a man between 18 and 29 years old with Graves' hyperthyroidism. The CDR3 runs from the conserved cysteine through the conserved F or W. The order of the fields is J gene, D gene, clone size, V gene, CDR3 DNA, CDR3 protein. The D gene is left open where the match is weak. The size entry is marked missing in some rows and otherwise reads once, few, many or a size class.

>TRBJ1-3|NA|NA|TRBV18
TGTGCCAGCTCATCTGAGACCGAGCCTGGAAACACCATATATTTT
CASSSETEPGNTIYF
>TRBJ1-5|NA|NA|TRBV6-1
TGTGCCAGCCGGGACTTGGGCAATCAGCCCCAGCATTTT
CASRDLGNQPQHF
>TRBJ2-7|TRBD2|many|TRBV20-1
TGCAGTGCTAGCGGACTAGCGGGGACGTCCTACGAGCAGTACTTC
CSASGLAGTSYEQYF
>TRBJ2-7|NA|few|TRBV6-5
TGTGCCAGCAGTTACGGGCAGGGGTTGACCTACGAGCAGTACTTC
CASSYGQGLTYEQYF
>TRBJ2-2|NA|few|TRBV18
TGTGCCAGCTCACCGGGGACACGGGCTAACACCGGGGAGCTGTTTTTT
CASSPGTRANTGELFF
>TRBJ1-3|NA|many|TRBV29-1
TGCAGCGCCCACAGGGAAGCCGGAAACACCATATATTTT
CSAHREAGNTIYF
>TRBJ1-1|NA|few|TRBV5-5
TGTGCCAGCAGCCGACTACCCGGTGGAAACACTGAAGCTTTCTTT
CASSRLPGGNTEAFF
>TRBJ1-5|NA|many|TRBV24-1
TGTGCCACCAGTGTAGGAGGCGGGGAGCCCCAGCATTTT
CATSVGGGEPQHF
>TRBJ1-2|NA|many|TRBV28
TGTGCCAGCAGCCTCTCACAGACTTTCTATGGCTACACCTTC
CASSLSQTFYGYTF
>TRBJ2-7|TRBD2|NA|TRBV12-3/TRBV12-4
TGTGCCAGCAGTTTCGGGGGGGCCGGATCCGAGCAGTACTTC
CASSFGGAGSEQYF
>TRBJ1-1|NA|many|TRBV4-1
TGCGCCAGCAGCCAAGTGCCAAGCTCGAACACTGAAGCTTTCTTT
CASSQVPSSNTEAFF
>TRBJ1-2|NA|few|TRBV18
TGTGCCAGCTCACCACAGAGGCTATCTAACTATGGCTACACCTTC
CASSPQRLSNYGYTF
>TRBJ2-2|NA|many|TRBV9
TGTGCCAGCAGCGGACGCGACCCTGGCGGGGAGCTGTTTTTT
CASSGRDPGGELFF
>TRBJ1-2|TRBD1|NA|TRBV12-5
TGTGCTAGTGGTTGTAGACAGGGAGGTAACTATGGCTACACCTTC
CASGCRQGGNYGYTF
>TRBJ1-5|NA|many|TRBV15
TGTGCCACCAGCACCTCCGGGACAACAAAGGGGCAGCCCCAGCATTTT
CATSTSGTTKGQPQHF
>TRBJ2-7|NA|many|TRBV20-1
TGCAGTGCTAGAGAAGGCGTAGGATACGAGCAGTACTTC
CSAREGVGYEQYF
>TRBJ1-2|NA|many|TRBV2
TGTGCCAGCAGTGGGGAGAGGGGGAAAGGCAACTATGGCTACACCTTC
CASSGERGKGNYGYTF
>TRBJ2-5|NA|many|TRBV14
TGTGCCAGCAGCCAAGGTTCGGGGAATCGGCAGACCCAGTACTTC
CASSQGSGNRQTQYF
>TRBJ1-5|NA|NA|TRBV7-9
TGTGCCAGCAGCTTAGGGGAGGTACAGCAGCCCCAGCATTTT
CASSLGEVQQPQHF
>TRBJ2-2|NA|many|TRBV6-5
TGTGCCACGACGAACACCGGGGAGCTGTTTTTT
CATTNTGELFF
>TRBJ2-7|TRBD2|NA|TRBV12-3/TRBV12-4
TGTGCCAGCAGTTCTACTAGCGGGAAGGGCTACGAGCAGTACTTC
CASSSTSGKGYEQYF
>TRBJ2-7|NA|many|TRBV6-5
TGTGCCAGCAGTTACTCGAAAAGGGAGAGCTACGAGCAGTACTTC
CASSYSKRESYEQYF
>TRBJ1-5|TRBD1|NA|TRBV6-2/TRBV6-3
TGTGCCAGCAGACGAGGGACAGGCCAATATCAGCCCCAGCATTTT
CASRRGTGQYQPQHF
>TRBJ1-5|NA|NA|TRBV4-1
TGCGCCAGCTGCCAGCCTAGCCGGGGACAGCCCCAGCATTTT
CASCQPSRGQPQHF
>TRBJ2-5|TRBD1|many|TRBV25-1
TGTGCCAGCAGTGTCACACAGGGGGCACGGGAGACCCAGTACTTC
CASSVTQGARETQYF
>TRBJ2-5|TRBD1|many|TRBV12-3/TRBV12-4
TGTGCCAGCAGTCCCGGGACAGGAATTTTAGGTCGCGCCCAGTACTTC
CASSPGTGILGRAQYF
>TRBJ1-2|NA|many|TRBV5-1
TGCGCCAGCAGCGTCTCGACTGAGGGAGGCTATGGCTACACCTTC
CASSVSTEGGYGYTF
>TRBJ2-7|NA|many|TRBV28
TGTGCCAGCAGTTTATCCCTCGACGAGGACAGCCTCTCCTACGAGCAGTACTTC
CASSLSLDEDSLSYEQYF
>TRBJ2-5|NA|many|TRBV9
TGTGCCAGCAGCGTAACCGGAACGATAGGAGAGACCCAGTACTTC
CASSVTGTIGETQYF
>TRBJ2-7|TRBD2|NA|TRBV10-3
TGTGCCATCAGTGACCCCGCTCGGGGGGACGGTTACGAGCAGTACTTC
CAISDPARGDGYEQYF
>TRBJ1-5|NA|NA|TRBV30
TGTGCCTGGAGCGCAGTTCGAGGCAATCAGCCCCAGCATTTT
CAWSAVRGNQPQHF
>TRBJ2-6|NA|many|TRBV7-2
TGTGCCAGCAGCTGGGGGCCTGGGGCCAACGTCCTGACTTTC
CASSWGPGANVLTF
>TRBJ1-2|NA|many|TRBV6-5
TGTGCCAGCAGTTACCCCCGGGACAACTATGGCTACACCTTC
CASSYPRDNYGYTF
>TRBJ2-7|NA|many|TRBV6-1
TGTGCCAGCAGTGCCTGGGACGGACCCTACGAGCAGTACTTC
CASSAWDGPYEQYF
>TRBJ2-5|NA|many|TRBV5-1
TGCGCCAGCAGCCCTTCCGGGACCCCCCCGGAGACCCAGTACTTC
CASSPSGTPPETQYF
>TRBJ2-7|NA|many|TRBV6-1
TGTGCCAGCAGGGTAGACGCGACGAACGAGCAGTACTTC
CASRVDATNEQYF
>TRBJ1-2|NA|many|TRBV19
TGTGCCACCTCCTCGGGGTATGGCTACACCTTC
CATSSGYGYTF
>TRBJ2-2|NA|many|TRBV28
TGTGCCAGCACCTGGAGGGCGGGGGAGCTGTTTTTT
CASTWRAGELFF
>TRBJ2-7|TRBD1|many|TRBV5-1
TGCGCCAGCAGCTACGGTCCGGGACAGGGGTTCCACGAGCAGTACTTC
CASSYGPGQGFHEQYF
>TRBJ1-2|TRBD1|many|TRBV15
TGTGCCACCAGCAGAGATCTAATGGGCAGGGGGAGAGGCTACACCTTC
CATSRDLMGRGRGYTF
>TRBJ2-7|TRBD1|many|TRBV20-1
TGCAGTGCAGCGTGGGACAGGGAACCCTACGAGCAGTACTTC
CSAAWDREPYEQYF
>TRBJ1-1|NA|NA|TRBV28
TGTGCCAGCAGTTCATTACAGACAGGGAACACTGAAGCTTTCTTT
CASSSLQTGNTEAFF
>TRBJ2-4|TRBD2|many|TRBV27
TGTGCCAGCAGTCCGACTAGCGGGGGGTGGGTGAACATTCAGTACTTC
CASSPTSGGWVNIQYF
>TRBJ1-1|NA|many|TRBV30
TGTGCCTGGAGGAGGGAGGAGACTGAAGCTTTCTTT
CAWRREETEAFF
>TRBJ1-1|TRBD1|many|TRBV11-3
TGTGCCAGCAGCTTTACCATCCGACAGGGGATGGCTTGGGCCACTGAAGCTTTCTTT
CASSFTIRQGMAWATEAFF
>TRBJ1-5|TRBD1|many|TRBV12-3/TRBV12-4
TGTGCCAGCAGTTCCGGGACAGGATACAATCAGCCCCAGCATTTT
CASSSGTGYNQPQHF
>TRBJ1-2|NA|many|TRBV12-3/TRBV12-4
TGTGCCAGCAGTTTAGTACCAGTTTACTATGGCTACACCTTC
CASSLVPVYYGYTF
>TRBJ2-5|TRBD1|many|TRBV6-5
TGTGCCAGCAGTAGCGAGGGGGCCCAAGAGACCCAGTACTTC
CASSSEGAQETQYF
>TRBJ2-7|NA|many|TRBV28
TGTGCCAGCAGTTTAGGTAGAGGGGGGGTCTACGAGCAGTACTTC
CASSLGRGGVYEQYF
>TRBJ2-7|NA|NA|TRBV30
TGTGCCTGGAGTGTCCGAATCCTAAGAAAGTTTGCCTACGAGCAGTACTTC
CAWSVRILRKFAYEQYF
>TRBJ2-7|NA|many|TRBV7-8
TGTGCCAGCAGCTTAGTTGGACGACTCGAGCAGTACTTC
CASSLVGRLEQYF
>TRBJ2-7|TRBD2|many|TRBV5-4
TGTGCCAGCAGCGCGGGACTAGTGGGCGAGCAGTACTTC
CASSAGLVGEQYF
>TRBJ2-7|TRBD1|NA|TRBV11-2
TGTGCCAGCAGCTTAGGTAGATTCGGACAGGGATCCTACGAGCAGTACTTC
CASSLGRFGQGSYEQYF
>TRBJ1-2|TRBD1|many|TRBV7-8
TGTGCCAGCAGCTTAGTGTCGGGGACAGGGATCCAATTC
CASSLVSGTGIQF
>TRBJ1-1|NA|many|TRBV11-2
TGTGCCAGCAGCCGACTCGGGGGCACTGAAGCTTTCTTT
CASSRLGGTEAFF
>TRBJ1-2|NA|many|TRBV12-3/TRBV12-4
TGTGCCAGCAGTTCCGGGGATAGGGGGGCTGGCTACACCTTC
CASSSGDRGAGYTF
>TRBJ2-7|NA|many|TRBV29-1
TGCAGCGGTGCGACAGGGTTGGGGGGCGAGCAGTACTTC
CSGATGLGGEQYF
>TRBJ2-2|NA|many|TRBV28
TGTGCCAGCAGGAGCCCCCCAGGCACCGGGGAGCTGTTTTTT
CASRSPPGTGELFF
>TRBJ1-1|NA|NA|TRBV27
TGTGCCAGCAGTCGCCCATCAGAAGCAGCTTTCTTT
CASSRPSEAAFF